Shown below are 6 T cell receptor beta chains from a single sample sequenced in a study of cytomegalovirus exposure and HLA in healthy donors. The PCR employed 60 Vbeta primers together with 13 Jbeta primers. Here immunoSEQ multiplex PCR was the method, and the copy in TCRdb shows in-frame clones only, minus some. In the table there are 130,000 to 150,000 clones, less than 85% of which are singletons. Sequences were obtained from PBMCs. The receptors derive from a man younger than 35 in good health and CMV-seropositive.

CDR3 amino acids: CASSAGLAEPLTF. The CDR3 coding sequence is TGTGCCAGCAGTGCGGGACTAGCGGAACCACTGACTTTC. The chain has TRBV2 and TRBJ2-6; TRBD2 matches 11 bases. From germline, CDR1 is SNHLY and CDR2 FYNNEI. The J segment lost 16 bases and the V segment lost 4 bases, leaving 6 bases of the junction unmatched. The CDR3 has 13 residues.

The chain carries TRBV4-2 and TRBJ2-7; possible D gene TRBD1, 5 bases. V shed 5 bases and J shed 3 bases, with 20 bases lying between them. The germline V gene encodes CDR1 LGHNA and CDR2 YNFKEQ. The CDR3 contains 16 residues. The CDR3 reads CASSLATTDLYYEQYF. DNA of the CDR3: TGTGCCAGCAGCTTGGCTACGACAGACCTTTACTACGAGCAGTACTTC.

The chain is built from TRBV27 and TRBJ2-1, with TRBD2 matching over 14 bases. The CDR3 is 15 residues long. V was pared by 4 bases and J by 6 bases, with 2 bases of the junction left unmatched. CDR1 is MNHEY and CDR2 is SMNVEV in the germline V gene (reference sequence). The CDR3 region has the DNA TGTGCCAGCAGTTGGGGACTAGCGGGAGTCAATGAGCAGTTCTTC. Translation: CASSWGLAGVNEQFF.

The gene calls are TRBV29-1 and TRBJ2-2; 11 bases map to TRBD1. CDR3 length: 14 amino acids. Germline CDR1 is SQVTM and CDR2 is ANQGSEA. After removal of 6 bases from V and 6 bases from J, the junction contained 6 bases not matched to a gene. Written as DNA, the CDR3 is TGCAGCGTCGAGTGGACAGGGGGCCCCGGGGAGCTGTTTTTT. Translation gives CSVEWTGGPGELFF.

The chain links TRBV20-1 to TRBJ1-1; D is undetermined. V lost 5 bases, J lost 4 bases, and 8 bases lay in between. The germline V gene has CDR1 DFQATT and CDR2 SNEGSKA (reference sequence). The CDR3 is 11 residues long. Written as DNA, the CDR3 is TGCAGTGCTGGTCGAGGCACTGAAGCTTTCTTT. It encodes CSAGRGTEAFF.

The rearrangement links TRBV2 to TRBJ1-1, with 9 bases fitting TRBD1. The CDR3 extends over 14 amino acids. Germline lookup yields CDR1 SNHLY and CDR2 FYNNEI. V was clipped by 10 bases and J by 2 bases; unmatched bases: 8. The DNA of the CDR3 is TGTGCCAAGGACAGGGGCGAGAGAAACACTGAAGCTTTCTTT. It codes for CAKDRGERNTEAFF. Full variable domain (missing parts from reference TRBV2 and TRBJ1-1): EPEVTQTPSHQVTQMGQEVILRCVPISNHLYFYWYRQILGQKVEFLVSFYNNEISEKSEIFDDQFSVERPDGSNFTLKIRSTKLEDSAMYFCAKDRGERNTEAFFGQGTRLTVV.